The T cell receptor (beta chain) under discussion was sequenced for a study of shared clonotypes between healthy human individuals (dated by TCRdb to the early 2020s). Concerning the study at large: The cohort comprised two women and a few men aged 18 to 49 years. For each donor, CD4 naive and CD4 memory were each given three plates, CD8 naive was given two plates, and CD8 memory was given one plate. To increase sequencing depth and limit assay-specific biases, TCR repertoire library preparation and sequencing were carried out by different laboratories using diverse techniques. To estimate repertoire size and how much clonotype sharing occurs between individuals, the study deeply sequenced the blood TCR repertoires of five healthy adults. Leukapheresis yielded between about 0.85 and 10 billion PBMCs per donor. The investigation overall reported the following: Compared with non-shared clonotypes, clonotypes shared by all four sorted-subset donors had higher generation probabilities. Across four donors, approximately 5% of naive CD4, roughly 3.5% of naive CD8, roughly 2.3% of memory CD4, and 0.4% to 0.45% of memory CD8 clonotypes were shared. Sampling was restricted to blood, and TCR repertoires in tissue are likely to differ from TCR repertoires in blood. Even with the large sequencing depth, rarefaction of the sorted-subset datasets indicated that sequencing was incomplete. Larger estimated clonotype richness was generally found for naive subsets than for memory subsets. Pairwise subsampling led to the expectation that sequencing depth would affect the degree of clonotype sharing among donors. Because the study included only a small number of donors, the genetic and exposure-history diversity represented was limited.

TCR CDR3 regions were amplified from genomic DNA by multiplex PCR using the deep immunoSEQ assay. Extracted genomic DNA from each cell subset was spread evenly across all wells of several immunoSEQ 96-well plates, with each plate serving as a replicate. For sorted subsets, roughly 190 ng of genomic DNA, equivalent to 25,000 to 35,000 T cell genomes, went into each replicate PCR. Purified libraries were measured with a Qubit 3.0 fluorometer, size-checked on a Bioanalyzer 2100, and measured again with the KAPA Library Quantification kit. Every immunoSEQ 96-well plate was sequenced on a dedicated single-read 150-cycle Illumina NextSeq 550 flow cell. Turning to the authors' computational methods: Because the immunoSEQ output included only junctional sequences and no quality scores, the filtering could not be the same as the filtering used for full-length reads. To assign V/J genes and CDR3, sequences were annotated using PyIR, a Python wrapper for IgBLAST v1.9, with IMGT germline references. Any read was removed if the V/J assignment was weak (E-value above 1e-6), the CDR3 was missing, or the read contained stop codons, out-of-frame junctions, or ambiguous translated residues. V3J clonotypes were defined as sequences sharing the same inferred V gene, J gene, and CDR3 amino acid sequence. Percentage overlap between repertoires was calculated by dividing the number of shared unique clonotypes by the size of the smaller repertoire. Three approaches were used to assess repertoire richness: RTK rarefaction, the Chao1 estimator, and Recon v2.1 estimates of unobserved clonotypes. For all TCRbeta clonotypes obtained by the gDNA method from a few donors, generation probabilities were computed with OLGA. This immuneACCESS table, as held by TCRdb, lists in-frame sequences with V and J called but not all clones. Of the missing ones, under half trace to an unresolved V gene in checked studies; the others have no known cause. V, J and clone size are those of that table, while D and trimming were read from the DNA. The sample profile shows 300,000 or so clones; roughly 70% of them were found once. Of the sample, about 9.3% is held by the ten largest clones.

This clone occurred once. No antigen is known for it. No base quality values were provided; no much bigger clone lies one nucleotide off. The donors were healthy, HIV-negative adults who had no recently reported acute infections or vaccinations. Every donor was a Caucasian adult living in Nashville, Tennessee, USA. CD4+ T cells were enriched through magnetic negative selection, after which naive cells were positively selected on CD45RA and the remaining negative fraction served as the memory subset. After blood collection by leukapheresis, PBMCs were isolated using Ficoll-Histopaque density gradient centrifugation and then cryopreserved in the vapor phase of liquid nitrogen. Analytical flow cytometry was used to check the purity and quantity of every magnetically sorted T cell population. Each sorted fraction had its genomic DNA isolated and then quantified by UV absorbance on a Nanodrop 2000c. This TCR derives from a man aged 25-45 years in good health. The sample consisted of memory CD4+ T cells sorted from blood. What this sample's cell subset or site label stands for: CD45RA-negative fraction.

At the DNA level, the sequence is TGTGCCACCGCAGATGCGCCGGAGAGGAGCTCTGAAGCTTTCTTT. This is translated as CATADAPERSSEAFF. This chain joins TRBV15 to TRBJ1-1; the D gene cannot be named for sure. V is pared back by 8 bases and J by 6 bases, with 22 bases lying between the germline termini. The germline V gene (reference sequence) specifies LNHNV as CDR1 and YYDKDF as CDR2. Including the terminal cysteine and phenylalanine, the CDR3 comprises 15 residues. The DNA shown is the 45-base CDR3, in frame from base 1.